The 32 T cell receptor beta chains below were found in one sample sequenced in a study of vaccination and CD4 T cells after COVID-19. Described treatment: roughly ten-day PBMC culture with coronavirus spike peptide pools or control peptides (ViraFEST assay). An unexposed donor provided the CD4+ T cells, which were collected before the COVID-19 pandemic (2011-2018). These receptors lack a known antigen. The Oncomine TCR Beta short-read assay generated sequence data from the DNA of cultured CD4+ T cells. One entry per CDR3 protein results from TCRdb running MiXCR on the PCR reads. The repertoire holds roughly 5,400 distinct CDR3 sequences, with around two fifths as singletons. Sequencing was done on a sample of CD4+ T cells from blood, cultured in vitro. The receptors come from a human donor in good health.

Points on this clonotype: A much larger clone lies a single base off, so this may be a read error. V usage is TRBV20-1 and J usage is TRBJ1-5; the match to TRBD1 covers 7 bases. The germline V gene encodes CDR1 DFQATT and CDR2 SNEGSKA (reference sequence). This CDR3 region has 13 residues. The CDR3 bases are TGCAGTGCCCCGGGACAGAGCAATCAGCTCCAGCATTTT. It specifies CSAPGQSNQLQHF.

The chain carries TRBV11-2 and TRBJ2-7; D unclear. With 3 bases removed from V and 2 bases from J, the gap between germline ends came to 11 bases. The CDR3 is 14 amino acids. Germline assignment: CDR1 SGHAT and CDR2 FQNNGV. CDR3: CASSFGSEPYEQYF. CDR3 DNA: TGTGCCAGCAGCTTCGGCAGTGAGCCCTACGAGCAGTACTTC.

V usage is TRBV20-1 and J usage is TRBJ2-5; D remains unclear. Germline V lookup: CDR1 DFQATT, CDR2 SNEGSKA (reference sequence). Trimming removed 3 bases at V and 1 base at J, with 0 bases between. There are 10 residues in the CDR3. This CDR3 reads CSASQETQYF. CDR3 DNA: TGCAGTGCTAGCCAAGAGACCCAGTACTTC.

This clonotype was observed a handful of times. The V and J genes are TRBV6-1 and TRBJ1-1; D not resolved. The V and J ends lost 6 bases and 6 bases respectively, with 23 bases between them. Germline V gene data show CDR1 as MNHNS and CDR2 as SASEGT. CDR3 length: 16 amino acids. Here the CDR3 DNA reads TGTGCCAGCAGAGCACGGGCAGGTTATCATTACGCTGAAGCTTTCTTT. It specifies CASRARAGYHYAEAFF.

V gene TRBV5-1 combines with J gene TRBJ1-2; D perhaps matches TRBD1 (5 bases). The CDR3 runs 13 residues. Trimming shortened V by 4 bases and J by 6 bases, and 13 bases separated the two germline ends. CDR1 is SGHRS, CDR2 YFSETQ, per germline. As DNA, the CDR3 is TGCGCCAGCAGCCGGGACTTGTTAAATGGCTACACCTTC. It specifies CASSRDLLNGYTF.

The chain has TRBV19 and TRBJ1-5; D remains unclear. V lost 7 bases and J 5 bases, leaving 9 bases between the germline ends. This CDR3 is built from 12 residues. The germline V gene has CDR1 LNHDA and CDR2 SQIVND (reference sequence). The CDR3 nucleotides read TGTGCCAGTAATCCCCAGGATCAGCCCCAGCATTTT. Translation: CASNPQDQPQHF.

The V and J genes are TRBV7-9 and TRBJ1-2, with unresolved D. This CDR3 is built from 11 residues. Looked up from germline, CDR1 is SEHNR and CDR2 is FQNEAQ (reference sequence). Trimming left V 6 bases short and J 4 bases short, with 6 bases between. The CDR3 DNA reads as TGTGCCAGCAGGGGTGGCTATGGCTACACCTTC. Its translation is CASRGGYGYTF.

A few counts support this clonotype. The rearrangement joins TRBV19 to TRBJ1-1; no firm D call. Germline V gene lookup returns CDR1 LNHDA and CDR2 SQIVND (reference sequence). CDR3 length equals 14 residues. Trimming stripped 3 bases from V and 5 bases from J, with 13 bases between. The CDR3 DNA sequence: TGTGCCAGTAGTATTTCGGACCTTCGAACTGAAGCTTTCTTT. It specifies CASSISDLRTEAFF. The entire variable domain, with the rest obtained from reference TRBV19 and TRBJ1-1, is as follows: DGGITQSPKYLFRKEGQNVTLSCEQNLNHDAMYWYRQDPGQGLRLIYYSQIVNDFQKGDIAEGYSVSREKKESFPLTVTSAQKNPTAFYLCASSISDLRTEAFFGQGTRLTVV.

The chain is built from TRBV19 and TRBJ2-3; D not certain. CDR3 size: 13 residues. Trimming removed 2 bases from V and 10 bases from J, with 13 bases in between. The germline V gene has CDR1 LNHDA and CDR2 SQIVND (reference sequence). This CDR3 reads CASSISPPVPQYF. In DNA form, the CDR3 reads TGTGCCAGTAGTATATCTCCACCGGTACCGCAGTATTTT.

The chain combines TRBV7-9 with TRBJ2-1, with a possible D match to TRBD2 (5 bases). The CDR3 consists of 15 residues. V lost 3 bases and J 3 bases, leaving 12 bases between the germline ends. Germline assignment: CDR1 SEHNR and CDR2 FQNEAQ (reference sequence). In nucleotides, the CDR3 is TGTGCCAGCAGCTTGGGAGACGGAAGCTACAATGAGCAGTTCTTC. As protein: CASSLGDGSYNEQFF.

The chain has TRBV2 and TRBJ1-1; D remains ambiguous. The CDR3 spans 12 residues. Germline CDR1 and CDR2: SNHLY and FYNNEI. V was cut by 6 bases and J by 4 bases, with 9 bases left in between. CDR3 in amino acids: CASSGHGTEAFF. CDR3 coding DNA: TGTGCCAGCAGCGGCCATGGCACTGAAGCTTTCTTT.

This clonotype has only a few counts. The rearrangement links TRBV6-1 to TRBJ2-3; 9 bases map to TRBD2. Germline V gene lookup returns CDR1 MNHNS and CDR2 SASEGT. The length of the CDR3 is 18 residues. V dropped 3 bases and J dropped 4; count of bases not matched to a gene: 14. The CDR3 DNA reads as TGTGCCAGCAGTGATTTCGGTCGGCGGGGGGGCCTCCCAGATACGCAGTATTTT. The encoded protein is CASSDFGRRGGLPDTQYF.

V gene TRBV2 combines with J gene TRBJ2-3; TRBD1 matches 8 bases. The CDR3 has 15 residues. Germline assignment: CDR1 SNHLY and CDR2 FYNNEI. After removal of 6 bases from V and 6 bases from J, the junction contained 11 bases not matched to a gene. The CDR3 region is CASRVRQGTPDTQYF. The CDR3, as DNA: TGTGCCAGCAGGGTGAGACAGGGGACCCCTGATACGCAGTATTTT.

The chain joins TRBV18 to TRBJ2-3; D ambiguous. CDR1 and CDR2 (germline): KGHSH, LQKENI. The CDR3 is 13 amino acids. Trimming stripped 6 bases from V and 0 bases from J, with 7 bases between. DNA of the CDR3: TGTGCCAGCTCCCAATCTAGCACAGATACGCAGTATTTT. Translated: CASSQSSTDTQYF. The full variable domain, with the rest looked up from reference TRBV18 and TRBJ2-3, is NAGVMQNPRHLVRRRGQEARLRCSPMKGHSHVYWYRQLPEEGLKFMVYLQKENIIDESGMPKERFSAEFPKEGPSILRIQQVVRGDSAAYFCASSQSSTDTQYFGPGTRLTVL.

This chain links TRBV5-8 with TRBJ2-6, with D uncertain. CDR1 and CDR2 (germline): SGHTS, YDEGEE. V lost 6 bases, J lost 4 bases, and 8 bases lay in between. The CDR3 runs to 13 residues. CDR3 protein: CASTQGGANVLTF. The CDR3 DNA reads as TGTGCCAGCACCCAAGGGGGGGCCAACGTCCTGACTTTC.

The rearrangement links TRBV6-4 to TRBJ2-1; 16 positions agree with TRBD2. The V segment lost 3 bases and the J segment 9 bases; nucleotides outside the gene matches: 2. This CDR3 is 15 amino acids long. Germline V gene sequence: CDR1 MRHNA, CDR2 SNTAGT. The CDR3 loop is CASSEGTSGGGEQFF. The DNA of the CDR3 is TGTGCCAGCAGTGAAGGGACTAGCGGGGGGGGTGAGCAGTTCTTC.

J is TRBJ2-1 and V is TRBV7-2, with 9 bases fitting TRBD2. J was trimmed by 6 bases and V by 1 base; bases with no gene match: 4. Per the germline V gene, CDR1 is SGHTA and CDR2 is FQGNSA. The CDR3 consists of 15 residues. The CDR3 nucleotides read TGTGCCAGCAGCTTAGTCGGTAGCGGGGGCAATGAGCAGTTCTTC. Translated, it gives CASSLVGSGGNEQFF.

CDR3 in amino acids: CASSVGSGQPQHF. DNA of the CDR3: TGCGCCAGCAGCGTGGGTAGTGGACAGCCCCAGCATTTT. This chain uses TRBV5-1 with TRBJ1-5; D is unclear. This CDR3 comprises 13 residues. Germline CDR1 SGHRS, CDR2 YFSETQ. The V and J ends lost 4 bases and 7 bases respectively, with 12 bases between them. Full variable domain (rest looked up from reference TRBV5-1 and TRBJ1-5): KAGVTQTPRYLIKTRGQQVTLSCSPISGHRSVSWYQQTPGQGLQFLFEYFSETQRNKGNFPGRFSGRQFSNSRSEMNVSTLELGDSALYLCASSVGSGQPQHFGDGTRLSIL.

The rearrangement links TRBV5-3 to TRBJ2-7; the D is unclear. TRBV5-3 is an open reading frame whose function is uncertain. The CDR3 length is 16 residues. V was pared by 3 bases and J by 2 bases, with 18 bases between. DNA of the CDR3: TGTGCCAGAAGCTGTTACAACGACATCCCTCCCTACGAGCAGTACTTC. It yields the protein CARSCYNDIPPYEQYF.

This CDR3 is CASSSGRVSNQPQHF. As DNA, the CDR3 is TGTGCCAGCAGTTCCGGACGGGTTAGCAATCAGCCCCAGCATTTT. The rearrangement joins TRBV6-5 to TRBJ1-5; D is unresolved. CDR1 and CDR2 from the germline V gene are MNHEY and SVGAGI. This CDR3 spans 15 amino acids. Trimming cost V 4 bases and J 0 bases, with 10 bases left between them.

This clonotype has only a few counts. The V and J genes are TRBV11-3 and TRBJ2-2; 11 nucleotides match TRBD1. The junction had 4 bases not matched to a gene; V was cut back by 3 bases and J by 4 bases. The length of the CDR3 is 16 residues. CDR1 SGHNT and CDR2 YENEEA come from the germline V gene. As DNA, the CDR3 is TGTGCCAGCAGCTTCACCGGGACAGGGGGCACCGGGGAGCTGTTTTTT. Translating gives CASSFTGTGGTGELFF.

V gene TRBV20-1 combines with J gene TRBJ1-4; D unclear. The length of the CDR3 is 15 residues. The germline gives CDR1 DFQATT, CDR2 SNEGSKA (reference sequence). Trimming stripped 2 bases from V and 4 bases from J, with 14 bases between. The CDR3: CSARQGRILNEKLFF. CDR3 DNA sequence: TGCAGTGCTAGACAAGGACGGATACTTAATGAAAAACTGTTTTTT.

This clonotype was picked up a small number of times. CDR3 nucleotides: TGTGCCAGCAGTTACTCTCCGGGGGTCCCCACTGAAGCTTTCTTT. Translating it yields CASSYSPGVPTEAFF. The genes are TRBV6-5 and TRBJ1-1; D may be TRBD1 (5 bases). Trimming left V 0 bases short and J 4 bases short, with 12 bases between. The CDR3 consists of 15 residues. Germline assignment: CDR1 MNHEY and CDR2 SVGAGI.

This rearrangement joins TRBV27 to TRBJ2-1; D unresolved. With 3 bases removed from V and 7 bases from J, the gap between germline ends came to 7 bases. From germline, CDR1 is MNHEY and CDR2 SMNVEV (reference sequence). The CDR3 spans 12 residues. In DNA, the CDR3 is TGTGCCAGCAGTTTCCTTGGTAATGAGCAGTTCTTC. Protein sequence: CASSFLGNEQFF.

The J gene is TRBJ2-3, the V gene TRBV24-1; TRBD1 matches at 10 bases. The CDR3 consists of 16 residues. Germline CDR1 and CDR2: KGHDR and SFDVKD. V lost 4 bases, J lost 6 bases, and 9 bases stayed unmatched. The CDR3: CATSDPDRGDRDTQYF. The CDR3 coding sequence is TGTGCCACCAGTGACCCGGACAGGGGGGATAGGGATACGCAGTATTTT.

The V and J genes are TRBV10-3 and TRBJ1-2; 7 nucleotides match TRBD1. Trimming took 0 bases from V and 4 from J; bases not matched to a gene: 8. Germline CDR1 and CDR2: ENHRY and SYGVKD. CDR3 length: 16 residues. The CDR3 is CAISESRQGGAYGYTF. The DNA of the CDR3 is TGTGCCATCAGTGAGTCGAGACAGGGAGGGGCCTATGGCTACACCTTC.

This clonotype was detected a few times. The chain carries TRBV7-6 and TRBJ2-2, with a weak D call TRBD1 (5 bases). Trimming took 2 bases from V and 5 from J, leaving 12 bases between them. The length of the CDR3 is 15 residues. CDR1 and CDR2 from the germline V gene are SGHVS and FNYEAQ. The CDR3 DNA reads TGTGCCAGCAGCTTATCCCAGGGTTTAACCGGGGAGCTGTTTTTT. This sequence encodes CASSLSQGLTGELFF.

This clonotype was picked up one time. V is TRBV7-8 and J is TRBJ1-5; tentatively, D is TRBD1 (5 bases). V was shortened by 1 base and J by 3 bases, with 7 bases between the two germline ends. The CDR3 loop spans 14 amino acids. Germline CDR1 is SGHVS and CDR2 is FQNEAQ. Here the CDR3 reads CASSLGTLNQPQHF. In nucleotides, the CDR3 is TGTGCCAGCAGCTTAGGGACACTCAATCAGCCCCAGCATTTT.

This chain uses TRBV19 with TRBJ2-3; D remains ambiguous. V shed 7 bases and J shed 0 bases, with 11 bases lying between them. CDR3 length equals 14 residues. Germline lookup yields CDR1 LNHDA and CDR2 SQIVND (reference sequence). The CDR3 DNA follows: TGTGCCAGTACAAGAGACCATAGCACAGATACGCAGTATTTT. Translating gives CASTRDHSTDTQYF.

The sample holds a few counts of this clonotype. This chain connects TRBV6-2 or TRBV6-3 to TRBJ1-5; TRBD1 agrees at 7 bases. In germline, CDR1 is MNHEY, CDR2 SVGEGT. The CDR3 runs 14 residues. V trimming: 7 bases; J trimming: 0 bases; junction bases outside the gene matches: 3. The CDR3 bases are TGTGCCAGCACCGGGACAGATAGCAATCAGCCCCAGCATTTT. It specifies CASTGTDSNQPQHF.

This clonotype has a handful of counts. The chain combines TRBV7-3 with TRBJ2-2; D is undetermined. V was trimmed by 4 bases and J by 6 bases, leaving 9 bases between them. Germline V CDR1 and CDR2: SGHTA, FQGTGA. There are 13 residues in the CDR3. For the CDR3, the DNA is TGTGCCAGCAGCTCCCTCCGATCCGGGGAGCTGTTTTTT. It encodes CASSSLRSGELFF.

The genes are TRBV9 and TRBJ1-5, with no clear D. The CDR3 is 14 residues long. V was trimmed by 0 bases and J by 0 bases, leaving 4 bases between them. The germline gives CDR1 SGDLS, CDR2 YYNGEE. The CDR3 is CASSVAYSNQPQHF. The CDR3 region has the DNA TGTGCCAGCAGCGTAGCGTATAGCAATCAGCCCCAGCATTTT. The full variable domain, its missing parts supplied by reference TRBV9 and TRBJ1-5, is DSGVTQTPKHLITATGQRVTLRCSPRSGDLSVYWYQQSLDQGLQFLIQYYNGEERAKGNILERFSAQQFPDLHSELNLSSLELGDSALYFCASSVAYSNQPQHFGDGTRLSIL.